This TCR beta chain emerged from a study of shared clonotypes between healthy human individuals. Here immunoSEQ multiplex PCR was the method, and the copy in TCRdb shows in-frame clones only, minus some. The data hold around 2,000,000 clones, with about 92% observed a single time. CD45RO-negative, CCR7-positively selected cells formed the naive CD8 fraction, excluding terminally differentiated effector memory CD45RA+ cells. Healthy and HIV-negative, the adult donors had no recent acute infections or vaccinations. Germline CDR1 SGHAT, CDR2 FQNNGV. The CDR3 has 15 amino acids. The V segment lost 1 base and the J segment 9 bases; nucleotides outside the gene matches: 10.

This sequence originates from a man between 18 and 29 years old in good health. Some clones in this sample may be carry-over from other donors' samples. Sample: naive CD8+ T cells from PBMCs. The chain carries TRBV11-2 and TRBJ2-3; 7 nucleotides align to TRBD2. CDR3 sequence (DNA): TGTGCCAGCAGCTTAGGGCTGGGGGGGGTTGAAACGCAGTATTTT. Translating gives CASSLGLGGVETQYF. Combining the CDR3 with reference TRBV11-2 and TRBJ2-3 gives the whole variable domain EAGVAQSPRYKIIEKRQSVAFWCNPISGHATLYWYQQILGQGPKLLIQFQNNGVVDDSQLPKDRFSAERLKGVDSTLKIQPAKLEDSAVYLCASSLGLGGVETQYFGPGTRLTVL.